This T cell receptor beta chain stems from a study of blood T cell repertoires in COVID-19 (dated by TCRdb to 2019 to 2021). With regard to the full study: Samples covering the acute and convalescent phases of COVID-19 were provided by collaborators in the United States, Italy and Spain. Sample metadata almost always included a de-identified subject ID, COVID-19 status, age in years and sex. The repertoires were made available in a free public database intended to serve as a resource for research on the immune response to SARS-CoV-2. Deeply sampled blood TCRbeta repertoires from subjects exposed to, actively infected with, or recovered from COVID-19 were included in the dataset. Samples came from the ongoing ImmuneRACE study (first 160 participants) plus 1,254 subjects from 6 global collaborators. The prospective study material was composed of cDNA or gDNA derived from T cells, B-cell-depleted T cells, or PBMCs. Where available, HLA class I and class II types were obtained from metadata supplied by the sample provider rather than from assay-based typing. Here is what the overall study found, with its caveats: Clinical and demographic metadata were provided uncurated, with the amount varying by source and participant.

In regard to this clone: The specificity of this receptor is unknown. Base qualities are not at hand, and no much larger clone is one base apart.

Whole blood was collected in K2EDTA tubes by collaborating institutions according to the institutions' own protocols. For TCRbeta analysis, collaborators shipped samples as frozen whole blood, isolated PBMCs, or DNA extracted from either of those sample types. TCRbeta CDR3 regions were amplified from genomic DNA using the immunoSEQ Assay, a bias-controlled multiplex PCR. The study's processing was this. The number of nucleated cells in each sample was estimated from the amplification of reference gene primers within the assay. To quantify the absolute abundance of each unique TCRbeta CDR3 rearrangement, sequence reads were collapsed and filtered. For each sample, productive Simpson clonality was calculated by taking the square root of Simpson's diversity index across productive rearrangements. TCRdb limited this immuneACCESS table to in-frame rearrangements with V and J called. A share of clones is missing; checked studies link under half to unresolved V genes, and the rest is unexplained. From that table come the V and J calls and clone size; the DNA was used to work out D and trimming. The table for this sample lists some 180,000 clones; approximately 85% of them were counted only once. The ten largest make up roughly 8.2% of the sample.

V loses 2 bases, J loses 5 bases, and the germline ends lie 16 bases apart. The CDR3, cysteine through phenylalanine, is 16 amino acids long. Just the 48-base CDR3 DNA is kept, in frame starting at base 1. The CDR1 and CDR2 encoded by the germline V gene are SGDLS and YYNGEE. The TCR comes from a woman aged 55-69 years with acute or convalescent COVID-19. The receptor chain draws on TRBV9 and TRBJ2-2; TRBD2 is perhaps the D gene, given 5 matching bases. The sequenced sample consisted of peripheral blood. The DNA is as follows: TGTGCCAGCAGCGTGAGATCAGAGGGATCGACCGGGGAGCTGTTTTTT. Its protein product is CASSVRSEGSTGELFF.